Listed below are T cell receptor beta chains from one sample, sequenced in a study of blood T cell repertoires in COVID-19. Measured with immunoSEQ multiplex PCR; TCRdb has only the in-frame clones, and not every one. The sample holds roughly 290,000 clones, around 90% seen once. Sequences were obtained from PBMCs or T cells enriched from blood (not recorded which). The receptor source for this set is a young woman with acute COVID-19. Each CDR3 is given with its conserved first and last residue. A D gene is named only where the DNA matches it firmly. Expanded clones are given a class, and other clones once, few, many or no size at all.

>NA|TRBJ1-6|13|NA|TRBV7-3
CASSSTGSAPLHF
TGTGCCAGCAGCTCGACAGGTTCTGCACCCCTCCACTTT
>NA|TRBJ1-1|15|few|TRBV27
CASSLGGGRKTEAFF
TGTGCCAGCAGTTTGGGGGGAGGGCGGAAGACGGAAGCTTTCTTT
>NA|TRBJ2-7|15|NA|TRBV9
CASSVGPEGVYEQYF
TGTGCCAGCAGCGTAGGACCCGAGGGCGTCTACGAGCAGTACTTC
>NA|TRBJ1-2|14|NA|TRBV24-1
CATSGSAIHYGYTF
TGTGCCACCAGTGGCAGCGCGATTCACTATGGCTACACCTTC
>TRBD2|TRBJ2-1|16|NA|TRBV11-3
CASSPRTSEMYNEQFF
TGTGCCAGCAGCCCCCGGACTAGCGAGATGTACAATGAGCAGTTCTTC
>TRBD1|TRBJ1-1|17|NA|TRBV7-9
CASSKDRGATMNTEAFF
TGTGCCAGCAGCAAGGACAGGGGCGCAACAATGAACACTGAAGCTTTCTTT
>TRBD2|TRBJ2-7|13|NA|TRBV6-5
CASSPGGPGEQYF
TGTGCCAGCAGTCCGGGAGGGCCGGGCGAGCAGTACTTC
>NA|TRBJ2-3|16|NA|TRBV15
CATSRVADPLTDTQYF
TGTGCCACCAGCAGAGTTGCGGATCCCCTCACAGATACGCAGTATTTT
>TRBD2|TRBJ2-1|16|NA|TRBV6-2/TRBV6-3
CASSYVGTSGNNEQFF
TGTGCCAGCAGTTACGTGGGGACTAGCGGAAACAATGAGCAGTTCTTC
>NA|TRBJ2-7|14|once|TRBV5-1
CASSSLSGSYEQYF
TGCGCCAGCAGCTCCTTGTCAGGATCCTACGAGCAGTACTTC
>TRBD1|TRBJ1-5|15|NA|TRBV6-6
CASSPGTGWRQPQHF
TGTGCCAGCAGTCCGGGGACAGGGTGGCGGCAGCCCCAGCATTTT
>TRBD2|TRBJ2-1|16|NA|TRBV28
CASSNPIAGVYNEQFF
TGTGCCAGCAGTAACCCCATAGCGGGAGTGTACAATGAGCAGTTCTTC
>NA|TRBJ2-3|15|few|TRBV7-9
CASSAPGISTDTQYF
TGTGCCAGCAGCGCCCCGGGAATAAGCACAGATACGCAGTATTTT
>NA|TRBJ2-2|16|NA|TRBV6-5
CASSYSWPQNTGELFF
TGTGCCAGCAGTTACTCGTGGCCCCAGAACACCGGGGAGCTGTTTTTT
>NA|TRBJ2-7|14|once|TRBV6-2/TRBV6-3
CASSLVGGSYEQYF
TGTGCCAGCAGCCTGGTAGGCGGGTCCTACGAGCAGTACTTC
>NA|TRBJ2-7|14|NA|TRBV6-5
CASSYSPAKYEQYF
TGTGCCAGCAGTTACTCACCAGCGAAGTATGAGCAGTACTTC
>TRBD1|TRBJ2-7|14|NA|TRBV6-2/TRBV6-3
CASSYGTGIVEQYF
TGTGCCAGCAGTTACGGGACAGGGATCGTAGAGCAGTACTTC
>NA|TRBJ2-5|15|NA|TRBV21-1
CASRKGAGPPETQYF
TGTGCCAGCAGAAAAGGGGCAGGCCCCCCAGAGACCCAGTACTTC
>TRBD2|TRBJ2-1|14|NA|TRBV7-2
CASMLAGSYNEQFF
TGTGCCAGCATGCTAGCGGGCTCCTACAATGAGCAGTTCTTC
>NA|TRBJ2-1|13|NA|TRBV24-1
CATSDLALSEQFF
TGTGCCACCAGTGATTTAGCGCTCAGTGAGCAGTTCTTC
>NA|TRBJ2-2|15|NA|TRBV5-1
CASSLGLVFTGELFF
TGCGCCAGCAGCTTGGGCCTAGTTTTCACCGGGGAGCTGTTTTTT
>TRBD1|TRBJ2-2|14|NA|TRBV19
CASQDRVVVTELFF
TGTGCCAGCCAGGACAGGGTGGTTGTGACTGAGCTGTTTTTT
>NA|TRBJ1-2|12|NA|TRBV6-5
CASWEGVYGYTF
TGTGCCAGCTGGGAGGGGGTCTATGGCTACACCTTC
>TRBD2|TRBJ2-7|18|NA|TRBV4-1
CASSQVRGLASREYEQYF
TGCGCCAGCAGCCAAGTCCGAGGACTAGCGAGCCGCGAATACGAGCAGTACTTC
>NA|TRBJ1-5|15|NA|TRBV30
CAWSVRQGANQPQHF
TGTGCCTGGAGTGTAAGGCAGGGTGCCAATCAGCCCCAGCATTTT
>TRBD1|TRBJ1-2|14|NA|TRBV5-5
CASSLRQGAQGYTF
TGTGCCAGCAGCTTGCGACAGGGGGCTCAGGGCTACACCTTC
>NA|TRBJ2-1|11|NA|TRBV6-5
CASSSRNEQFF
TGTGCCAGCAGTTCTAGAAATGAGCAGTTCTTC
>NA|TRBJ2-5|13|NA|TRBV15
CATSSPRVKTQYF
TGTGCCACCAGCAGCCCCAGGGTAAAGACCCAGTACTTC